This T cell receptor (beta chain) derives from a study of T-cell memory formation after mild COVID-19. The CDR3 has 15 amino acids. V lost 7 bases and J 1 base, leaving 17 bases between the germline ends. Germline values: CDR1 DFQATT, CDR2 SNEGSKA (reference sequence). TCRdb independently ran MiXCR on the 5' RACE reads; one entry per CDR3 protein. The data contain about 470,000 distinct CDR3 sequences, 20% to 30% of them seen just once; the ten biggest clones take up approximately 12%. The chain uses TRBV20-1 and TRBJ2-1; D gene uncertain. Input material: PBMCs or a T cell subset sorted from them (not recorded which). This clonotype was obtained from an adult woman who had mild COVID-19 (a few samples of this study predate the infection). Cell type and time point are not known. Here the CDR3 reads CSVRGGRGSYNEQFF. CDR3 sequence (DNA): TGCAGTGTAAGAGGCGGACGCGGATCCTACAATGAGCAGTTCTTC.